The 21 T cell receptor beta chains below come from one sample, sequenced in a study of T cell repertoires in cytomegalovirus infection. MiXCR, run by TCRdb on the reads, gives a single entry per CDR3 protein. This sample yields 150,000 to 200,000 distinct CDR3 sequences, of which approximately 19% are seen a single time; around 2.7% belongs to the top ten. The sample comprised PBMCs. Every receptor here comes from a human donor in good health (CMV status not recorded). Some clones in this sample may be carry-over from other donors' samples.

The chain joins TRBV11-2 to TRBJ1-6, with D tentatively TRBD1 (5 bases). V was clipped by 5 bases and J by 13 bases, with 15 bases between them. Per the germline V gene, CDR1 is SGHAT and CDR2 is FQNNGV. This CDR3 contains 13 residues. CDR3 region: CASSQMTAGPLHF. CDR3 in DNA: TGTGCCAGCAGCCAAATGACAGCGGGGCCCCTCCACTTT.

The DNA of the CDR3 is TGTGCCAGCAGCCAAGAGATCAGGGTCTCCTACGAGCAGTACTTC. It codes for CASSQEIRVSYEQYF. The genes are TRBV3-1 and TRBJ2-7, with a tentative D call TRBD1 (5 bases). Germline CDR1 reads LGHDT; CDR2 reads YNNKEL (reference sequence). Trimming cost V 0 bases and J 0 bases, with 9 bases left between them. This CDR3 has 15 residues.

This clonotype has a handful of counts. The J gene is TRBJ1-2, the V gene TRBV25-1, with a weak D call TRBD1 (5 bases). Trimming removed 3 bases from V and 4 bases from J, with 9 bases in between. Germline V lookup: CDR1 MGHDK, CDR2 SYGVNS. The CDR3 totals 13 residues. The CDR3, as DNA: TGTGCCAGCAGTGAGAAGACAGCCTATGGCTACACCTTC. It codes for CASSEKTAYGYTF.

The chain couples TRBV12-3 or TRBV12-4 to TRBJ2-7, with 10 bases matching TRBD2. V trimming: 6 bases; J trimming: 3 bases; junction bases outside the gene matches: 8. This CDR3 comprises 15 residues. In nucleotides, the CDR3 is TGTGCCAGCAGAGGAGGACTAGCGGCGATCTACGAGCAGTACTTC. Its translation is CASRGGLAAIYEQYF.

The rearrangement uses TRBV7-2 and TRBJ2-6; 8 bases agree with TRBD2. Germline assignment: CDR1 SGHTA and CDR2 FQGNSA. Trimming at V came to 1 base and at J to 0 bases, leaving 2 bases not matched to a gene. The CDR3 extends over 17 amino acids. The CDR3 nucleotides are TGTGCCAGCAGCTTAGAAGCGGGGGCCTCTGGGGCCAACGTCCTGACTTTC. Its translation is CASSLEAGASGANVLTF.

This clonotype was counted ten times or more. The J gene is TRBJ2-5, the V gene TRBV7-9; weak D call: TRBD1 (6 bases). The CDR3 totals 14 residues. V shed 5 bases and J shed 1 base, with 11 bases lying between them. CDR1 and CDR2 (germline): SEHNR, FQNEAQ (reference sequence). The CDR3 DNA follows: TGTGCCAGCAGCCCCCGACAGGTCCAAGAGACCCAGTACTTC. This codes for CASSPRQVQETQYF.

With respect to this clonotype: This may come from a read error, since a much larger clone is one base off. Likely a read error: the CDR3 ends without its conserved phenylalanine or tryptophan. CDR3 protein: CASTSGGGTDTQYL. DNA of the CDR3: TGTGCCAGCACCTCGGGGGGGGGGACAGATACGCAGTATCTT. The chain employs TRBV7-2 and TRBJ2-3, with 8 bases aligning to TRBD2. Germline assignment: CDR1 SGHTA and CDR2 FQGNSA. This CDR3 is 14 amino acids long. Germline trimming cut 7 bases from V and 3 bases from J; bases unmatched to any gene: 6.

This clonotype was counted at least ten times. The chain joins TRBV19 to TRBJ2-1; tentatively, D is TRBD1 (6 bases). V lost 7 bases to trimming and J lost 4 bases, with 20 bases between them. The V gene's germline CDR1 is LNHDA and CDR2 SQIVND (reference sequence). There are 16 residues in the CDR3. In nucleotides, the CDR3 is TGTGCCAGTAATGGGGGCGGGCCCGAGGGGTACAATGAGCAGTTCTTC. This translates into CASNGGGPEGYNEQFF.

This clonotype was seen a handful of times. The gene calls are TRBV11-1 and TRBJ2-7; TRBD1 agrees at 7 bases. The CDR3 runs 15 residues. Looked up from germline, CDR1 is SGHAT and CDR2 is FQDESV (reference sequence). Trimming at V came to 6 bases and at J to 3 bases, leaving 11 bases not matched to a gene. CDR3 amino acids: CASSFTGVLLYEQYF. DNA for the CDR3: TGTGCCAGCAGTTTTACAGGGGTTCTCCTCTACGAGCAGTACTTC.

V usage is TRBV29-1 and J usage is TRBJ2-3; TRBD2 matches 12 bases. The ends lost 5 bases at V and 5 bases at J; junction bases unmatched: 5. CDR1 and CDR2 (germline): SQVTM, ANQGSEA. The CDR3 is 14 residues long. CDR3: CSVPRGLAGDTQYF. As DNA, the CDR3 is TGCAGCGTTCCCCGGGGACTAGCGGGAGATACGCAGTATTTT.

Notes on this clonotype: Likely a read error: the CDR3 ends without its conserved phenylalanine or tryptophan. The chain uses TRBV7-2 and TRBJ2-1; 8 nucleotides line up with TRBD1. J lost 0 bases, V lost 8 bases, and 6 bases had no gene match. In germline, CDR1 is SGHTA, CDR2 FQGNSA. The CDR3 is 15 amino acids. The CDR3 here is CASCTDRGSYNEQFY. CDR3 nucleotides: TGTGCCAGCTGCACTGACAGGGGCTCCTACAATGAGCAGTTCTAC.

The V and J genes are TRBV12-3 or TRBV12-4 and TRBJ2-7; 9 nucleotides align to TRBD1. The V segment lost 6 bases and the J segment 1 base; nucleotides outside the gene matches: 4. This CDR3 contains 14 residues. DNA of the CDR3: TGTGCCAGCAGGTCCGGGACAGGGTCCTACGAGCAGTACTTC. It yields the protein CASRSGTGSYEQYF.

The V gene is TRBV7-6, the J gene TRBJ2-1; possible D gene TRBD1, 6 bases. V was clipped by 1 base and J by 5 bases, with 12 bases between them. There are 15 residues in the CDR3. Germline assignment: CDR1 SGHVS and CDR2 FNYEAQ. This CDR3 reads CASSLETGGNNEQFF. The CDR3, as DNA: TGTGCCAGCAGCTTAGAGACAGGAGGAAACAATGAGCAGTTCTTC.

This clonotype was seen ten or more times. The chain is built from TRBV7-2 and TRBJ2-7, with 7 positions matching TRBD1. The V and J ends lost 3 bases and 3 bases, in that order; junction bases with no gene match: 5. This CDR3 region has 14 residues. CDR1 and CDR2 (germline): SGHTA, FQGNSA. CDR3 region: CASSLGQFLYEQYF. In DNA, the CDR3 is TGTGCCAGCAGCTTGGGACAGTTCCTCTACGAGCAGTACTTC. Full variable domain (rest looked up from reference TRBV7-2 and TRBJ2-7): GAGVSQSPSNKVTEKGKDVELRCDPISGHTALYWYRQSLGQGLEFLIYFQGNSAPDKSGLPSDRFSAERTGGSVSTLTIQRTQQEDSAVYLCASSLGQFLYEQYFGPGTRLTVT.

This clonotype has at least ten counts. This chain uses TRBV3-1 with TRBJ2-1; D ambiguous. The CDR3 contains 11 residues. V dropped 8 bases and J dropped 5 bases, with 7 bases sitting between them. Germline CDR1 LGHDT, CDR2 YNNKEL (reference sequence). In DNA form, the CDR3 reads TGTGCCAGCGGATGGAACAATGAGCAGTTCTTC. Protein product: CASGWNNEQFF.

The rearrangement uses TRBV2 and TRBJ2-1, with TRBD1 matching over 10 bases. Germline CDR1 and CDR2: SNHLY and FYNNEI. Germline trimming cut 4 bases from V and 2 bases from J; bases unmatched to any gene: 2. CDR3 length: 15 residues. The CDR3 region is CASSVGQGAYNEQFF. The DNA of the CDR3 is TGTGCCAGCAGTGTTGGACAGGGGGCCTACAATGAGCAGTTCTTC.

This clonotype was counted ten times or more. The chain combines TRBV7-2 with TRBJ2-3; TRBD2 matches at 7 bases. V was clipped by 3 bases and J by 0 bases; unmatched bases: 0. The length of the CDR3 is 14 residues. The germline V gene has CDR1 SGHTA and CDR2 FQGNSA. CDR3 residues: CASSFGGSTDTQYF. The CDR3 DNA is TGTGCCAGCAGCTTCGGGGGGAGCACAGATACGCAGTATTTT.

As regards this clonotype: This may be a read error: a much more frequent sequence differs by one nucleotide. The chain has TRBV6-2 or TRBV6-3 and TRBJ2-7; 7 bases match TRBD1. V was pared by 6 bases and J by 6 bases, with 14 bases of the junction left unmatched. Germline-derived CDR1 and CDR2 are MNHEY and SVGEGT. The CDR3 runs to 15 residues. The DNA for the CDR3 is TGTGCCAGCAGCGCAAGACTGGACAGGTACAGCGAGCAGTACTTC. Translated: CASSARLDRYSEQYF.

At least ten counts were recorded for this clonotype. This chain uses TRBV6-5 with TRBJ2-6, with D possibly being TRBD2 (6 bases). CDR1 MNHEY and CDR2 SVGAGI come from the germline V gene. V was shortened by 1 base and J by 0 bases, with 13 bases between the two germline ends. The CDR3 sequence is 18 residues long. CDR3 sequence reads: CASSYFPGLISGANVLTF. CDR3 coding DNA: TGTGCCAGCAGTTACTTTCCGGGACTGATCTCTGGGGCCAACGTCCTGACTTTC.

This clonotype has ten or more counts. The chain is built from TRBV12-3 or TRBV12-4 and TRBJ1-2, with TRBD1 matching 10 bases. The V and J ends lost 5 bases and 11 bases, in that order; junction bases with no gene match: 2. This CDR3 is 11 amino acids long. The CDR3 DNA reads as TGTGCCAGCAGTCTGGACAGGGGGTACACCTTC. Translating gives CASSLDRGYTF.

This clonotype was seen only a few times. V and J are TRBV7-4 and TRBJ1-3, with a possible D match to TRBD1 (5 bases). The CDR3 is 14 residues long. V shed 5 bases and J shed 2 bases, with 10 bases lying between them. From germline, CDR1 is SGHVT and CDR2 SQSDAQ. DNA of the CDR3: TGTGCCAGCAGCGCATCAGGGCCTGGAAACACCATATATTTT. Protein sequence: CASSASGPGNTIYF.